Listed below are T cell receptor beta chains from one sample, sequenced in a study of blood T cell repertoires in COVID-19. Only in-frame clones appear in the TCRdb table, and some are missing; sequencing was by immunoSEQ multiplex PCR. The table includes roughly 140,000 clones, approximately 86% detected once. The sample consisted of peripheral blood. The receptor set was obtained from a man between 65 and 79 years old with acute or convalescent COVID-19. CDR3s include the opening cysteine and the closing phenylalanine or tryptophan. A D gene is named only where the DNA matches it firmly. Only some rows state a clone size, as once, few, many or a class for expanded clones.

TRBD1,NA,TRBJ2-1,TRBV6-5,TGTGCCAGCAGTATCAGGGGGCATGAGCAGTTCTTC,CASSIRGHEQFF
TRBD2,NA,TRBJ2-1,TRBV27,TGTGCCAGCAGTAAGGGACTAGCGGGATCGGATGAGCAGTTCTTC,CASSKGLAGSDEQFF
TRBD2,once,TRBJ2-3,TRBV5-1,TGCGCCAGCAGGGAAGACGGGACTAGGAACTCAGATACGCAGTATTTT,CASREDGTRNSDTQYF
TRBD2,NA,TRBJ2-1,TRBV6-2/TRBV6-3,TGTGCCAGCAGCATACTAGCGGGAGTCTACAATGAGCAGTTCTTC,CASSILAGVYNEQFF
NA,few,TRBJ2-2,TRBV10-3,TGTGCCATCAAAGGAGAGGAGTTCACCGGGGAGCTGTTTTTT,CAIKGEEFTGELFF
TRBD2,NA,TRBJ2-1,TRBV7-9,TGTGCCAGCAGCCTTAGCGGGAGCGGTAATGAGCAGTTCTTC,CASSLSGSGNEQFF
NA,NA,TRBJ2-5,TRBV19,TGTGCCAGTAGTATGGTCCCTCCGCGGGACCAAGAGACCCAGTACTTC,CASSMVPPRDQETQYF
TRBD1,once,TRBJ1-5,TRBV19,TGTGCCAGTAGTCCTCGACAGGGACATCAGCCCCAGCATTTT,CASSPRQGHQPQHF
TRBD1,NA,TRBJ1-3,TRBV10-3,TGTGCCATCAGTGAGAGGACAGGGGCTGGAAACACCATATATTTT,CAISERTGAGNTIYF
NA,NA,TRBJ1-5,TRBV7-8,TGTGCCAGCAGCTTAGCCGGGGGTTTCAATCAGCCCCAGCATTTT,CASSLAGGFNQPQHF
TRBD2,NA,TRBJ2-3,TRBV14,TGTGCCAGCAGCCCAATTAGCGGGAGAGGCACGGATACGCAGTATTTT,CASSPISGRGTDTQYF
NA,few,TRBJ2-3,TRBV7-8,TGTGCCAGCAGCTTAGGTGTTAGCGACACAGATACGCAGTATTTT,CASSLGVSDTDTQYF
TRBD2,NA,TRBJ2-7,TRBV5-1,TGCGCCAGTGCCAAGGGAGGGGCCTCCTACGAGCAGTACTTC,CASAKGGASYEQYF
NA,NA,TRBJ1-6,TRBV9,TGTGCCAGCAGCGGGCGGGCCCAAAATTCACCCCTCCACTTT,CASSGRAQNSPLHF
TRBD1,once,TRBJ1-2,TRBV7-6,TGTGCCAGCAGCTCTACAGGGGGCAACTATGGCTACACCTTC,CASSSTGGNYGYTF
TRBD1,NA,TRBJ2-3,TRBV28,TGTGCCAGCAAGGACAGGGGGGATGATACGCAGTATTTT,CASKDRGDDTQYF
NA,NA,TRBJ2-5,TRBV4-3,TGCGCCAGCAGCCAAGAGGGACTAGAGACCCAGTACTTC,CASSQEGLETQYF
TRBD2,NA,TRBJ2-1,TRBV5-8,TGTGCCAGCAGCTGGGGACTAGCGGAATTCTCCTACAATGAGCAGTTCTTC,CASSWGLAEFSYNEQFF
NA,NA,TRBJ1-1,TRBV7-3,TGTGCCAGCAGCGTTACAGGGAGCGAGACAGCTTTCTTT,CASSVTGSETAFF
NA,once,TRBJ2-6,TRBV19,TGTGCCAGTAGTCTAAAACAGTACAGATTCTCTGGGGCCAACGTCCTGACTTTC,CASSLKQYRFSGANVLTF
TRBD1,NA,TRBJ1-6,TRBV28,TGTGCCAGCTATAAAGGTTGGGACAGGTCGGACTCACCCCTCCACTTT,CASYKGWDRSDSPLHF
NA,NA,TRBJ1-4,TRBV19,TGTGCCAGTAGTACTAGGGGGAGAGGTGAAAAACTGTTTTTT,CASSTRGRGEKLFF
TRBD2,NA,TRBJ2-1,TRBV19,TGTGCCAGTAGTATAGGGGTGGGGACTAGCGGGAGCTGGGCTAATGAGCAGTTCTTC,CASSIGVGTSGSWANEQFF
NA,NA,TRBJ2-7,TRBV25-1,TGTGCCAGCAGTGCCCTGGTGGGGCCCCCTTACGAGCAGTACTTC,CASSALVGPPYEQYF
TRBD2,NA,TRBJ2-7,TRBV11-2,TGTGCCAGCAGCTTTTATGGCGGGGGCTCCTACGAGCAGTACTTC,CASSFYGGGSYEQYF
NA,NA,TRBJ2-3,TRBV6-4,TGTGCCAGCAGTGACGAGGCCTTCACAGATACGCAGTATTTT,CASSDEAFTDTQYF
TRBD2,NA,TRBJ2-7,TRBV9,TGTGCCAGCAGCGTAGAGGGTAGCGGGAGAGGTGAGCAGTACTTC,CASSVEGSGRGEQYF
NA,NA,TRBJ2-7,TRBV27,TGTGCCAGCAGACAACAGGGCTCCTACGAGCAGTACTTC,CASRQQGSYEQYF
TRBD1,NA,TRBJ1-5,TRBV19,TGTGCCAGTAGGAATCAGGGGGCTCAGCCCCAGCATTTT,CASRNQGAQPQHF